This T cell receptor beta chain stems from a study of blood T cell repertoires in COVID-19. Trimming left V 5 bases short and J 0 bases short, with 15 bases between. CDR3 size: 16 residues. The germline CDR1 and CDR2 sequences are KGHSH and LQKENI. Assignment of participants to cohorts was predicated upon participant-reported clinical history. Cohort 3 recovered donors had two negative PCRs, clearance, or symptom resolution. The authors' processing: Estimates of nucleated cell counts were drawn from the amplification of reference gene primers. Some clones are missing from TCRdb's copy, which holds only in-frame ones; the method was immunoSEQ multiplex PCR. V and J calls and clone size are given by that table; D and trimming were obtained from the DNA. The table lists about 160,000 clones, roughly 85% of them singletons.

Sequenced material: PBMCs or T cells enriched from blood (not recorded which). The clonotype originates from a woman in her 50s who had recovered from COVID-19. The V and J genes are TRBV18 and TRBJ2-3, with a tentative D call TRBD1 (6 bases). The CDR3, as DNA: TGTGCCAGCTCAGGGGGCAGCATCGCTAGCACAGATACGCAGTATTTT. Protein product: CASSGGSIASTDTQYF.